A single sample is the source of the 11 T cell receptor beta chains below, sequenced in a study of T-cell reconstitution after alpha-beta-depleted transplantation in children. The TCRbeta library incorporated unique molecular identifiers. Each CDR3 protein gets one entry after TCRdb re-called the PCR reads with MiXCR. The sample lists nearly 400,000 distinct CDR3 sequences; just over 20% were seen once. This specimen consisted of PBMCs from the stem cell graft donor, obtained from the stem cell graft. These receptors all come from a human donor who donated a stem cell graft to a child with acute myeloid leukemia.

The chain is built from TRBV27 and TRBJ2-3, with a weak D call TRBD2 (5 bases). V was cut by 3 bases and J by 5 bases, with 12 bases left in between. Germline V gene lookup returns CDR1 MNHEY and CDR2 SMNVEV (reference sequence). This CDR3 is built from 14 residues. The CDR3 DNA reads TGTGCCAGCAGTTTCTGGGCCGGGGAAGATACGCAGTATTTT. This encodes CASSFWAGEDTQYF.

The chain carries TRBV5-6 and TRBJ2-3, with 11 bases lining up with TRBD1. CDR1 is SGHDT and CDR2 is YYEEEE in the germline V gene. With V trimmed by 4 bases and J by 2 bases, 9 bases remained unmatched. The CDR3 is 17 residues long. The CDR3: CASSLDRDRGYTDTQYF. DNA for the CDR3: TGTGCCAGCAGCCTAGACCGGGACAGGGGGTACACAGATACGCAGTATTTT.

This clonotype occurred many times. The chain employs TRBV5-1 and TRBJ2-3, with 10 bases fitting TRBD2. V was clipped by 3 bases and J by 1 base; unmatched bases: 2. Germline CDR1 and CDR2: SGHRS and YFSETQ. CDR3 length equals 15 residues. The CDR3 coding sequence is TGCGCCAGCAGCTCAGGACTAGCGGGCACAGATACGCAGTATTTT. It encodes CASSSGLAGTDTQYF.

The chain links TRBV20-1 to TRBJ1-1; D is unclear. The CDR3 has 13 residues. The V gene's germline CDR1 is DFQATT and CDR2 SNEGSKA (reference sequence). Trimming removed 0 bases from V and 4 bases from J, with 9 bases in between. The CDR3 loop reads CSARDRRVTEAFF. The DNA for the CDR3 is TGCAGTGCTAGAGATAGGCGGGTCACTGAAGCTTTCTTT.

This clonotype appeared many times. The chain employs TRBV20-1 and TRBJ2-1; 11 nucleotides line up with TRBD2. From germline, CDR1 is DFQATT and CDR2 SNEGSKA (reference sequence). The CDR3 totals 14 residues. The CDR3: CSALTSGTYNEQFF. The CDR3 DNA sequence: TGCAGCGCCCTGACTAGCGGGACTTACAATGAGCAGTTCTTC.

This clonotype came up a few times. V gene TRBV4-1 combines with J gene TRBJ2-2, with D unclear. Germline lookup yields CDR1 MGHRA and CDR2 YSYEKL. This CDR3 region has 13 residues. V was shortened by 0 bases and J by 6 bases, with 5 bases between the two germline ends. This CDR3 reads CASSQDYAGELFF. CDR3 DNA: TGCGCCAGCAGCCAAGATTACGCCGGGGAGCTGTTTTTT.

This clonotype was found many times. The V and J genes are TRBV20-1 and TRBJ2-1, with D perhaps matching TRBD2 (5 bases). The CDR3 length is 14 residues. V was trimmed by 0 bases and J by 4 bases, leaving 10 bases between them. CDR1 and CDR2 from the germline V gene are DFQATT and SNEGSKA (reference sequence). Here the CDR3 reads CSAREPAAYNEQFF. The CDR3 bases are TGCAGTGCTAGAGAGCCAGCGGCGTACAATGAGCAGTTCTTC.

The V gene is TRBV6-2 or TRBV6-3, the J gene TRBJ2-5; 7 bases map to TRBD2. After removal of 7 bases from V and 2 bases from J, the junction contained 10 bases not matched to a gene. The CDR3 loop spans 15 amino acids. Per the germline V gene, CDR1 is MNHEY and CDR2 is SVGEGT. CDR3 loop: CASTRGESLQETQYF. In nucleotides, the CDR3 is TGTGCCAGCACCCGGGGGGAGAGTTTGCAAGAGACCCAGTACTTC.

The chain links TRBV4-1 to TRBJ2-1, with TRBD2 matching 8 bases. The germline V gene encodes CDR1 MGHRA and CDR2 YSYEKL. The V and J ends lost 3 bases and 5 bases, in that order; junction bases with no gene match: 3. This CDR3 is 14 amino acids long. In DNA form, the CDR3 reads TGCGCCAGCAGCCACCTTAGCGGGGACAATGAGCAGTTCTTC. Its translation is CASSHLSGDNEQFF.

V gene TRBV2 combines with J gene TRBJ2-1; perhaps TRBD1 as D (5 bases). This CDR3 region has 16 residues. Trimming stripped 6 bases from V and 5 bases from J, with 20 bases between. In germline, CDR1 is SNHLY, CDR2 FYNNEI. The CDR3 is CASRPGLIRTHNEQFF. Written as DNA, the CDR3 is TGTGCCAGCAGGCCAGGGCTCATACGCACACACAATGAGCAGTTCTTC.

The rearrangement uses TRBV20-1 and TRBJ1-5, with a possible D match to TRBD1 (5 bases). V was shortened by 2 bases and J by 5 bases, with 19 bases between the two germline ends. CDR1 DFQATT and CDR2 SNEGSKA come from the germline V gene (reference sequence). The CDR3 runs to 16 residues. CDR3 nucleotides: TGCAGTGCTAGAAAAATAGGGACTGTTGGAGATCAGCCCCAGCATTTT. Amino acids: CSARKIGTVGDQPQHF.